These 15 T cell receptor beta chains were all obtained from the same sample, sequenced in a study of T-cell memory formation after mild COVID-19. TCRdb ran MiXCR on the 5' RACE reads and lists one entry per CDR3 protein. This table holds approximately 300,000 distinct CDR3 sequences, 15% to 20% found once. Sequenced: PBMCs or a T cell subset sorted from them (not recorded which). The receptors were gathered from a man between 18 and 35 years old who had mild COVID-19 (a few samples of this study predate the infection). Cell type and time point are not known.

This clonotype was counted a few times. The V gene is TRBV5-1, the J gene TRBJ2-1; TRBD2 is a possible D gene (7 bases). Germline values: CDR1 SGHRS, CDR2 YFSETQ. This CDR3 has 16 residues. The ends were cut back, 4 bases at V and 6 bases at J, with 20 bases in the middle. The CDR3 nucleotides are TGCGCCAGCAGCCCGCTTTTGGCGGGGGCTTCCAATGAGCAGTTCTTC. Translating gives CASSPLLAGASNEQFF. The complete variable domain, with remaining parts taken from reference TRBV5-1 and TRBJ2-1, reads KAGVTQTPRYLIKTRGQQVTLSCSPISGHRSVSWYQQTPGQGLQFLFEYFSETQRNKGNFPGRFSGRQFSNSRSEMNVSTLELGDSALYLCASSPLLAGASNEQFFGPGTRLTVL.

The chain recombines TRBV5-1 with TRBJ2-3; 9 bases map to TRBD2. J was trimmed by 6 bases and V by 4 bases; bases with no gene match: 6. The CDR3 runs 14 residues. Per germline, CDR1 SGHRS and CDR2 YFSETQ. CDR3 residues: CASSLGTSLDTQYF. In nucleotides, the CDR3 is TGCGCCAGCAGCCTCGGGACTAGCTTGGATACGCAGTATTTT.

This clonotype has more than one count but fewer than ten. The rearrangement joins TRBV9 to TRBJ1-5; perhaps TRBD1 as D (5 bases). Germline V gene sequence: CDR1 SGDLS, CDR2 YYNGEE. V was cut by 0 bases and J by 5 bases, with 12 bases left in between. This CDR3 spans 15 amino acids. CDR3 sequence (DNA): TGTGCCAGCAGCGTAGCTCCGACAGTTGATCAGCCCCAGCATTTT. It specifies CASSVAPTVDQPQHF.

This chain links TRBV20-1 with TRBJ2-3, with TRBD2 matching over 10 bases. J lost 2 bases, V lost 3 bases, and 2 bases had no gene match. CDR3 size: 14 residues. Germline-derived CDR1 and CDR2 are DFQATT and SNEGSKA (reference sequence). Written as DNA, the CDR3 is TGCAGTGCTAGGGGACTAGCGAACACAGATACGCAGTATTTT. Translated: CSARGLANTDTQYF.

This clonotype was counted only a few times. The chain is built from TRBV6-1 and TRBJ2-1; D uncertain. V was pared by 3 bases and J by 5 bases, with 8 bases between. This CDR3 has 13 amino acids. Looked up from germline, CDR1 is MNHNS and CDR2 is SASEGT. The CDR3 nucleotides are TGTGCCAGCAGTGAGGTGTTGAACAATGAGCAGTTCTTC. Its protein is CASSEVLNNEQFF.

The rearrangement joins TRBV11-2 to TRBJ2-5; D perhaps matches TRBD2 (6 bases). The CDR3 spans 18 residues. Trimming shortened V by 2 bases and J by 2 bases, and 21 bases separated the two germline ends. Germline V gives CDR1 SGHAT, CDR2 FQNNGV. DNA of the CDR3: TGTGCCAGCAGCTTACCTGCTTTGAGAGGGAGGATACAAGAGACCCAGTACTTC. Translation gives CASSLPALRGRIQETQYF. The full variable domain, completed using reference TRBV11-2 and TRBJ2-5, is EAGVAQSPRYKIIEKRQSVAFWCNPISGHATLYWYQQILGQGPKLLIQFQNNGVVDDSQLPKDRFSAERLKGVDSTLKIQPAKLEDSAVYLCASSLPALRGRIQETQYFGPGTRLLVL.

The chain recombines TRBV7-9 with TRBJ1-6; weak D call: TRBD1 (6 bases). Trimming stripped 4 bases from V and 6 bases from J, with 19 bases between. This CDR3 has 17 amino acids. Per the germline V gene, CDR1 is SEHNR and CDR2 is FQNEAQ (reference sequence). The CDR3 DNA follows: TGTGCCAGCAGCTCCGGGGGGGGCCCCGTATCTAATTCACCCCTCCACTTT. It specifies CASSSGGGPVSNSPLHF.

This chain connects TRBV12-3 or TRBV12-4 to TRBJ2-1; 14 nucleotides line up with TRBD2. The V gene end was trimmed by 1 base and the J gene end by 8 bases; junction bases not matched to a gene: 7. This CDR3 region has 17 residues. The CDR3 nucleotides read TGTGCCAGCAGTTTAGGACTAGCGGGAGGGGGTGTCTATGAGCAGTTCTTC. It yields the protein CASSLGLAGGGVYEQFF.

In this sample, this clonotype turned up many times. The V and J genes are TRBV6-5 and TRBJ2-6; a possible D gene is TRBD1 (5 bases). The V gene's germline CDR1 is MNHEY and CDR2 SVGAGI. Trimming took 5 bases from V and 2 from J, leaving 16 bases between them. CDR3 size: 17 residues. The CDR3 is CASSGDLLGAGANVLTF. CDR3 in DNA: TGTGCCAGCAGTGGTGACCTTTTAGGGGCTGGGGCCAACGTCCTGACTTTC.

The gene calls are TRBV6-5 and TRBJ2-1; 10 nucleotides line up with TRBD2. After removal of 2 bases from V and 2 bases from J, the junction contained 6 bases not matched to a gene. CDR1 is MNHEY and CDR2 is SVGAGI in the germline V gene. CDR3 length: 17 amino acids. For the CDR3, the DNA is TGTGCCAGCAGTTACCTTCTAGCGGGGGCGGCCTACAATGAGCAGTTCTTC. It translates to CASSYLLAGAAYNEQFF.

V and J are TRBV29-1 and TRBJ1-1; 11 bases are shared with TRBD1. CDR1 SQVTM and CDR2 ANQGSEA come from the germline V gene. The trim removed 4 bases at V and 7 bases at J, leaving 5 bases unmatched. The CDR3 has 13 residues. The CDR3 here is CSVGWDRGNEAFF. CDR3 nucleotide sequence: TGCAGCGTTGGTTGGGACAGGGGGAATGAAGCTTTCTTT.

CDR3 loop: CASSSNRDRTGELFF. CDR3 nucleotides: TGTGCCAGCAGCTCGAACAGGGATCGGACCGGGGAGCTGTTTTTT. The chain recombines TRBV7-9 with TRBJ2-2, with TRBD1 as a possible D gene (6 bases). This CDR3 has 15 residues. Trimming removed 4 bases from V and 5 bases from J, with 14 bases in between. Germline V gene sequence: CDR1 SEHNR, CDR2 FQNEAQ (reference sequence).

This clonotype was counted ten times or more. The rearrangement uses TRBV10-2 and TRBJ2-2; D unclear. The CDR3 length is 13 residues. Trimming stripped 3 bases from V and 8 bases from J, with 10 bases between. The germline CDR1 and CDR2 sequences are WSHSY and SAAADI. CDR3 nucleotide sequence: TGCGCCAGCAGTGAATATCGGGTGGGGGAGCTGTTTTTT. Translated, it gives CASSEYRVGELFF.

The chain's CDR3 is CASSAPLKVRELFF. The CDR3 region has the DNA TGTGCCAGCAGCGCTCCCTTGAAGGTCCGGGAGCTGTTTTTT. The gene calls are TRBV7-9 and TRBJ2-2, with D hard to call. V was pared by 5 bases and J by 9 bases, with 16 bases between. The CDR3 extends over 14 amino acids. Germline V gene data show CDR1 as SEHNR and CDR2 as FQNEAQ (reference sequence).

This clonotype was counted at least ten times. The CDR3 loop is CASSPGFEAFF. DNA of the CDR3: TGTGCCAGCAGCCCAGGCTTTGAAGCTTTCTTT. The chain joins TRBV12-3 or TRBV12-4 to TRBJ1-1; no clear D. CDR3 size: 11 residues. Trimming shortened V by 6 bases and J by 7 bases, and 9 bases separated the two germline ends.